Listed here are 8 T cell receptor beta chains from one sample, sequenced in a study of early T cells in non-severe SARS-CoV-2 infection. MiXCR was run by TCRdb on the 5' RACE reads, yielding one entry per CDR3 protein. The repertoire holds about 31,000 distinct CDR3 sequences, with roughly 5.7% as singletons. The sequencing sample was made of whole blood. These receptors were obtained from an adult who was a healthcare worker with PCR-confirmed SARS-CoV-2 infection or an uninfected control (not recorded which).

About this clonotype: A much larger clone differs by one base, so this may be a read error. V gene TRBV10-3 combines with J gene TRBJ2-1, with D perhaps TRBD2 (6 bases). The V end lost 4 bases, the J end lost 4 bases, and 20 bases lay between the germline ends. CDR3 length: 17 residues. Germline lookup yields CDR1 ENHRY and CDR2 SYGVKD. The CDR3 sequence is CAISVYQGLDPYNEQFF. CDR3 coding DNA: TGTGCCATCAGTGTGTACCAGGGACTTGACCCGTACAATGAGCAGTTCTTC.

Ten or more counts support this clonotype. The gene calls are TRBV20-1 and TRBJ1-2, with unresolved D. The length of the CDR3 is 14 residues. V lost 1 base and J 0 bases, leaving 9 bases between the germline ends. Looked up from germline, CDR1 is DFQATT and CDR2 is SNEGSKA (reference sequence). CDR3 bases: TGCAGTGCTAGAGGGGCGACATCTAACTATGGCTACACCTTC. Amino acid sequence: CSARGATSNYGYTF.

At least ten counts were recorded for this clonotype. The V call is TRBV12-3 or TRBV12-4, the J call TRBJ2-3; 7 positions match TRBD1. This CDR3 region has 15 residues. V was pared by 7 bases and J by 4 bases, with 11 bases of the junction left unmatched. DNA of the CDR3: TGTGCCAGCAATCTAAAGACAGGGCGTGCAGATACGCAGTATTTT. This translates into CASNLKTGRADTQYF.

This chain links TRBV27 with TRBJ2-6; D is perhaps TRBD2 (5 bases). Germline assignment: CDR1 MNHEY and CDR2 SMNVEV (reference sequence). Trimming removed 4 bases from V and 1 base from J, with 23 bases in between. This CDR3 has 20 amino acids. CDR3 in amino acids: CASSSRPTGFPFSGANVLTF. The CDR3 DNA reads as TGTGCCAGCAGTTCCAGACCCACGGGGTTCCCATTTTCTGGGGCCAACGTCCTGACTTTC.

This clonotype was picked up many times. This chain uses TRBV12-3 or TRBV12-4 with TRBJ2-3; 11 nucleotides match TRBD2. V dropped 4 bases and J dropped 2; count of bases not matched to a gene: 5. There are 16 residues in the CDR3. Here the CDR3 reads CASSWGLAVNTDTQYF. In nucleotides, the CDR3 is TGTGCCAGCAGTTGGGGACTAGCGGTAAACACAGATACGCAGTATTTT.

There are a few counts of this clonotype. This chain connects TRBV15 to TRBJ2-7; 7 bases agree with TRBD2. Germline CDR1 reads LNHNV; CDR2 reads YYDKDF (reference sequence). The CDR3 extends over 15 amino acids. V shed 5 bases and J 0 bases; nucleotides not matched to a gene: 7. As DNA, the CDR3 is TGTGCCACCAGCGGGTTAGCGGGCCTCTCCTACGAGCAGTACTTC. Protein product: CATSGLAGLSYEQYF.

This clonotype has a count of ten or more. V gene TRBV5-1 combines with J gene TRBJ2-7; TRBD1 aligns across 8 bases. Losses at the gene ends were 7 bases for V and 0 bases for J; bases not matched to a gene: 9. CDR3 length: 15 amino acids. Germline lookup yields CDR1 SGHRS and CDR2 YFSETQ. The CDR3 spells CASSNGQGSSYEQYF. DNA for the CDR3: TGCGCCAGCTCCAACGGACAGGGTAGCTCCTACGAGCAGTACTTC. Filled out from reference TRBV5-1 and TRBJ2-7, the complete variable domain reads KAGVTQTPRYLIKTRGQQVTLSCSPISGHRSVSWYQQTPGQGLQFLFEYFSETQRNKGNFPGRFSGRQFSNSRSEMNVSTLELGDSALYLCASSNGQGSSYEQYFGPGTRLTVT.

A few counts support this clonotype. The V gene is TRBV7-9, the J gene TRBJ1-2, with 7 bases aligning to TRBD1. V was pared by 7 bases and J by 6 bases, with 11 bases of the junction left unmatched. Looked up from germline, CDR1 is SEHNR and CDR2 is FQNEAQ (reference sequence). This CDR3 spans 14 amino acids. CDR3 bases: TGTGCCAGCACCCCTCGACAGGGAGGCCATGGCTACACCTTC. Protein: CASTPRQGGHGYTF.